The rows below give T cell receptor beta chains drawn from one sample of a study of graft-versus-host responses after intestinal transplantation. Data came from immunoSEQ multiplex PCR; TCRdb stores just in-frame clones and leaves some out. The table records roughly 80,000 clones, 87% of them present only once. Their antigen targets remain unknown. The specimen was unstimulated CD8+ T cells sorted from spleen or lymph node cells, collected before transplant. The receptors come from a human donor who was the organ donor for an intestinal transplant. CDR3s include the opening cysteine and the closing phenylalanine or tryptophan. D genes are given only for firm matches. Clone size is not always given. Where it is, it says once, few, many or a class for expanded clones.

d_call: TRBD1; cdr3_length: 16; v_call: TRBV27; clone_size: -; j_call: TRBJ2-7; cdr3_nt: TGTGCCAGCAGGCTGGCCGGGACAGGGAACGGCTACGAGCAGTACTTC; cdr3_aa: CASRLAGTGNGYEQYF
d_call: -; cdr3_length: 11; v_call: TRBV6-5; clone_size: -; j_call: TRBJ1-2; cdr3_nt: TGTGCCACCCCGGCAGTCTATGGCTACACCTTC; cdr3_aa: CATPAVYGYTF
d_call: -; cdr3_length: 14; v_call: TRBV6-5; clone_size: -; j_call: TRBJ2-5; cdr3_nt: TGTGCCAGCAGAAAACCGGGAGCACAAGAGACCCAGTACTTC; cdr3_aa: CASRKPGAQETQYF
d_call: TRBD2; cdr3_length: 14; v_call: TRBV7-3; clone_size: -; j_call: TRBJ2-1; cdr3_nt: TGTGCCAGCAGCTTAACGGGGGGGTACAATGAGCAGTTCTTC; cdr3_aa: CASSLTGGYNEQFF
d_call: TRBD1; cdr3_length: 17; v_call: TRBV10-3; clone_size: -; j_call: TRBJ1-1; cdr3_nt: TGTGCCATCAGTGAGTCGGGGACAGGGGGCGTTAACACTGAAGCTTTCTTT; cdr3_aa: CAISESGTGGVNTEAFF
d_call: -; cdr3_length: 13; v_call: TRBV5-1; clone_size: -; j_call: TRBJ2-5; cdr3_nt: TGCGCCAGCAGCTTCTTAGAATCGGAGACCCAGTACTTC; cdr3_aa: CASSFLESETQYF
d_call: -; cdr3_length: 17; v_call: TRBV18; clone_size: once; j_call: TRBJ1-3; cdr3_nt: TGTGCCAGCTCACCAAGGTCCCAGGGGATATTTGGAAACACCATATATTTT; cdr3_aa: CASSPRSQGIFGNTIYF
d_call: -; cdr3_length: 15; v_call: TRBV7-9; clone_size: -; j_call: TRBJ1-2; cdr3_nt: TGTGCCAGCAGCCCAGCGGTGGGGCTGGACTATGGCTACACCTTC; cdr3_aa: CASSPAVGLDYGYTF
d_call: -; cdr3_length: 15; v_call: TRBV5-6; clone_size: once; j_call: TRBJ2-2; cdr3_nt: TGTGCCAGCAGCTTAACAGGAGGGAACGCCGGGGAGCTGTTTTTT; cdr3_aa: CASSLTGGNAGELFF
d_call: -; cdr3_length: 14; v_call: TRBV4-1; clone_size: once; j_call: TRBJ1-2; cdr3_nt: TGCGCCAGCAGCCAAGTTGTAGCAGACCATGGCTACACCTTC; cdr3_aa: CASSQVVADHGYTF
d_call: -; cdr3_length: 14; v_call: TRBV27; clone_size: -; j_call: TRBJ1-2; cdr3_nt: TGTGCCAGCTTCGGAGGAGACGGCTCCTATGGCTACACCTTC; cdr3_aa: CASFGGDGSYGYTF
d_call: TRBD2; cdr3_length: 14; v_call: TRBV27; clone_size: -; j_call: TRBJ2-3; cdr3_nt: TGTGCCAGCAGCGAAGCGGGGCACACAGATACGCAGTATTTT; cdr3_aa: CASSEAGHTDTQYF
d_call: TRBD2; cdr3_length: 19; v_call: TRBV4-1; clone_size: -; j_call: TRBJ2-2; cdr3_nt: TGCGCCAGCAGCCAAGGGACTAGCGGGGGGGGGATGGTCACCGGGGAGCTGTTTTTT; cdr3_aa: CASSQGTSGGGMVTGELFF
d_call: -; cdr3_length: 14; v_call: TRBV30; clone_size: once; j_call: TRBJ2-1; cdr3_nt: TGTGCCTGGAGTAAAGCAACGGGACCCAATGAGCAGTTCTTC; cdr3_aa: CAWSKATGPNEQFF
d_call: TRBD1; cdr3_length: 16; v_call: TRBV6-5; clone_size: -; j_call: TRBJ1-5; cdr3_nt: TGTGCCAGCAGTTCCTCAAACAGGGGGCCCCTTGGGGCCCAGCATTTT; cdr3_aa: CASSSSNRGPLGAQHF
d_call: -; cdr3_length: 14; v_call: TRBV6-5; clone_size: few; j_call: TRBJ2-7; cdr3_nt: TGTGCCAGCAGCGACAGGGCGGGGGCCTACGAGCAGTACTTC; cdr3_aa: CASSDRAGAYEQYF
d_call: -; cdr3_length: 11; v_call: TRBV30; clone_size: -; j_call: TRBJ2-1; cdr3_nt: TGTGCCTGGAGTAAAAGGTCCGAGCAGTTCTTC; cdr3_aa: CAWSKRSEQFF
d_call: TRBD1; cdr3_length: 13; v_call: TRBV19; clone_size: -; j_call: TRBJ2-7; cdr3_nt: TGTGCCAGTAGCTTGACAGGGAACTACGAGCAGTACTTC; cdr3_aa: CASSLTGNYEQYF
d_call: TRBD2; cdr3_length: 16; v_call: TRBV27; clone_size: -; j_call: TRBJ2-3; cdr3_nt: TGTGCCAGCAGTCCCAGACTGGCGGGAGCCACAGATACGCAGTATTTT; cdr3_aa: CASSPRLAGATDTQYF
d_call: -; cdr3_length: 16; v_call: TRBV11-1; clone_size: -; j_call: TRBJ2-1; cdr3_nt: TGTGCCAGCAGCTTAGTACTGAACTCACACTACAATGAGCAGTTCTTC; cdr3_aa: CASSLVLNSHYNEQFF
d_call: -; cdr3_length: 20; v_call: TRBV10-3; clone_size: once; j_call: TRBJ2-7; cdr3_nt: TGTGCCATCAGAACAGGTACTCAGACCCCCCCGCCACCTTTAGACTACGAGCAGTACTTC; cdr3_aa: CAIRTGTQTPPPPLDYEQYF
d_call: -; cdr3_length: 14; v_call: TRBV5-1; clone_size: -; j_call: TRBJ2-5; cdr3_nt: TGCGCCAGCAGCTTGATGGGTCCCCAAGAGACCCAGTACTTC; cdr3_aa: CASSLMGPQETQYF
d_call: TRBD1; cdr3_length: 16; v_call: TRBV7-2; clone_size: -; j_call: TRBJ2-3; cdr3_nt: TGTGCCAGCACTCGGTTAGGGACAGGACCCACAGATACGCAGTATTTT; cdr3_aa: CASTRLGTGPTDTQYF
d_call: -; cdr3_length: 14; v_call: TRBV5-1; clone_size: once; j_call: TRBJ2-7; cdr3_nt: TGCGCCAGCAGCCTCCGCCGGGGGAACGACGAGCAGTACTTC; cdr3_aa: CASSLRRGNDEQYF
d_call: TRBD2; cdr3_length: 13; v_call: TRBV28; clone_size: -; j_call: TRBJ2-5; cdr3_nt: TGTGCCAGCAGCTGGGGGGGTTACGGGACCCAGTACTTC; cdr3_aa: CASSWGGYGTQYF
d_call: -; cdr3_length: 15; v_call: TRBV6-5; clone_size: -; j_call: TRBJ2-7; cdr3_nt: TGTGCCAGCAGTTACACGGTTTACAGCTCCTACGAGCAGTACTTC; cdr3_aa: CASSYTVYSSYEQYF
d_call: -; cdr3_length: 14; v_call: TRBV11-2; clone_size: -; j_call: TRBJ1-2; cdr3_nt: TGTGCCAGCAGTCGAGAGACAGGCCTCTATGGCTACACCTTC; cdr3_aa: CASSRETGLYGYTF
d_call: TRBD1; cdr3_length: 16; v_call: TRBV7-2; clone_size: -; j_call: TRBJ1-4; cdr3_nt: TGTGCCAGCAGCGTTACGTGGACAGGGATAAATGAAAAACTGTTTTTT; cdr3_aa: CASSVTWTGINEKLFF
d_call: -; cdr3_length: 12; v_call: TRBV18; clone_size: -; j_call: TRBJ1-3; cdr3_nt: TGCGAAACCCGGGGAATTAGCAACACCATATATTTT; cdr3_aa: CETRGISNTIYF